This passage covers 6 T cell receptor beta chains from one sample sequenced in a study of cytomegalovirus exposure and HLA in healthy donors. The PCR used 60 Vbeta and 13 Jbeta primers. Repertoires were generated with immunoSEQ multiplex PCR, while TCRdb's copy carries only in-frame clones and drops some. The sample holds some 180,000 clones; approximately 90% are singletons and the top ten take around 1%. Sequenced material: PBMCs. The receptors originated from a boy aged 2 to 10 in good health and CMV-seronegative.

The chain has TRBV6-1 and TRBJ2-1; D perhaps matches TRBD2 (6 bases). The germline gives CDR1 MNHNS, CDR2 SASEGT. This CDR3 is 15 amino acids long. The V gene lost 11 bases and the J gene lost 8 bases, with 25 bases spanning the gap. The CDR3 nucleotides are TGTGCCTCGTACGGCCCGGGGCTAGGGAGGTATGAGCAGTTCTTC. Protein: CASYGPGLGRYEQFF.

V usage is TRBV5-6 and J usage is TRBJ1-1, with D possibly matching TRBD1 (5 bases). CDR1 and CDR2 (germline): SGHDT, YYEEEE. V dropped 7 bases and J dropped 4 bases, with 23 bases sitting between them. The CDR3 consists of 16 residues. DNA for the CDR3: TGTGCCAGCGATACCTCGTTAGGGGATGTAAGCACTGAAGCTTTCTTT. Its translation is CASDTSLGDVSTEAFF.

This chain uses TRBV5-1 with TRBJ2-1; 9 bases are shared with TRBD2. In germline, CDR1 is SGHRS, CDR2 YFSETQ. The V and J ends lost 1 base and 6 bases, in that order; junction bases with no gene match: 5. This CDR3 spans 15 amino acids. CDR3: CASSLYAGGPNEQFF. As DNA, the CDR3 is TGCGCCAGCAGCTTGTACGCGGGGGGGCCCAATGAGCAGTTCTTC.

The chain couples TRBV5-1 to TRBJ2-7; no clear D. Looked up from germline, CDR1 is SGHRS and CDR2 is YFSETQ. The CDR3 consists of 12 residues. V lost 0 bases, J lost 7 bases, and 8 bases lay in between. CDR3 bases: TGCGCCAGCAGCTTGGCCCCTAAGGAGCAGTACTTC. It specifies CASSLAPKEQYF. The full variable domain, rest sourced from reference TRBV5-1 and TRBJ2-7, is KAGVTQTPRYLIKTRGQQVTLSCSPISGHRSVSWYQQTPGQGLQFLFEYFSETQRNKGNFPGRFSGRQFSNSRSEMNVSTLELGDSALYLCASSLAPKEQYFGPGTRLTVT.

Here the CDR3 reads CASTFRENTEAFF. CDR3 coding DNA: TGTGCCAGCACTTTCAGGGAGAACACTGAAGCTTTCTTT. The chain is built from TRBV6-5 and TRBJ1-1; possible D gene TRBD1, 5 bases. V dropped 7 bases and J dropped 1 base, with 10 bases sitting between them. The germline V gene has CDR1 MNHEY and CDR2 SVGAGI. This CDR3 spans 13 amino acids.

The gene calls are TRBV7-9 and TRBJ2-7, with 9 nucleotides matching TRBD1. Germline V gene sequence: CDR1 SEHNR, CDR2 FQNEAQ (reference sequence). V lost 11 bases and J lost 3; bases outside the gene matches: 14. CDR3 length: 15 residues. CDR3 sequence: CAGTDPDRGSYEQYF. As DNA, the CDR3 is TGTGCCGGCACCGATCCGGACAGGGGAAGCTACGAGCAGTACTTC. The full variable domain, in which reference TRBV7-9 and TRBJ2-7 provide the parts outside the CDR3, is DTGVSQNPRHKITKRGQNVTFRCDPISEHNRLYWYRQTLGQGPEFLTYFQNEAQLEKSRLLSDRFSAERPKGSFSTLEIQRTEQGDSAMYLCAGTDPDRGSYEQYFGPGTRLTVT.